The T cell receptor beta chain under discussion was sequenced for a study of blood T cell repertoires in COVID-19. CDR3 length equals 15 residues. The ends were cut back, 3 bases at V and 7 bases at J, with 13 bases in the middle. Germline lookup yields CDR1 SNHLY and CDR2 FYNNEI. TCRdb's copy holds only in-frame clones and misses some; the assay was immunoSEQ multiplex PCR. The sample consists of 150,000 to 200,000 clones, around 90% of them appearing once. The sequence derives from a man aged 55 to 70 with active or convalescent COVID-19. The rearrangement joins TRBV2 to TRBJ1-6; no clear D. Sequenced sample: peripheral blood. The CDR3 DNA is TGTGCCAGCAGTGATTCCGGCGGGTGGAATTCACCCCTCCACTTT. Protein sequence: CASSDSGGWNSPLHF. Drawing the rest from reference TRBV2 and TRBJ1-6, the complete variable domain is EPEVTQTPSHQVTQMGQEVILRCVPISNHLYFYWYRQILGQKVEFLVSFYNNEISEKSEIFDDQFSVERPDGSNFTLKIRSTKLEDSAMYFCASSDSGGWNSPLHFGNGTRLTVT.